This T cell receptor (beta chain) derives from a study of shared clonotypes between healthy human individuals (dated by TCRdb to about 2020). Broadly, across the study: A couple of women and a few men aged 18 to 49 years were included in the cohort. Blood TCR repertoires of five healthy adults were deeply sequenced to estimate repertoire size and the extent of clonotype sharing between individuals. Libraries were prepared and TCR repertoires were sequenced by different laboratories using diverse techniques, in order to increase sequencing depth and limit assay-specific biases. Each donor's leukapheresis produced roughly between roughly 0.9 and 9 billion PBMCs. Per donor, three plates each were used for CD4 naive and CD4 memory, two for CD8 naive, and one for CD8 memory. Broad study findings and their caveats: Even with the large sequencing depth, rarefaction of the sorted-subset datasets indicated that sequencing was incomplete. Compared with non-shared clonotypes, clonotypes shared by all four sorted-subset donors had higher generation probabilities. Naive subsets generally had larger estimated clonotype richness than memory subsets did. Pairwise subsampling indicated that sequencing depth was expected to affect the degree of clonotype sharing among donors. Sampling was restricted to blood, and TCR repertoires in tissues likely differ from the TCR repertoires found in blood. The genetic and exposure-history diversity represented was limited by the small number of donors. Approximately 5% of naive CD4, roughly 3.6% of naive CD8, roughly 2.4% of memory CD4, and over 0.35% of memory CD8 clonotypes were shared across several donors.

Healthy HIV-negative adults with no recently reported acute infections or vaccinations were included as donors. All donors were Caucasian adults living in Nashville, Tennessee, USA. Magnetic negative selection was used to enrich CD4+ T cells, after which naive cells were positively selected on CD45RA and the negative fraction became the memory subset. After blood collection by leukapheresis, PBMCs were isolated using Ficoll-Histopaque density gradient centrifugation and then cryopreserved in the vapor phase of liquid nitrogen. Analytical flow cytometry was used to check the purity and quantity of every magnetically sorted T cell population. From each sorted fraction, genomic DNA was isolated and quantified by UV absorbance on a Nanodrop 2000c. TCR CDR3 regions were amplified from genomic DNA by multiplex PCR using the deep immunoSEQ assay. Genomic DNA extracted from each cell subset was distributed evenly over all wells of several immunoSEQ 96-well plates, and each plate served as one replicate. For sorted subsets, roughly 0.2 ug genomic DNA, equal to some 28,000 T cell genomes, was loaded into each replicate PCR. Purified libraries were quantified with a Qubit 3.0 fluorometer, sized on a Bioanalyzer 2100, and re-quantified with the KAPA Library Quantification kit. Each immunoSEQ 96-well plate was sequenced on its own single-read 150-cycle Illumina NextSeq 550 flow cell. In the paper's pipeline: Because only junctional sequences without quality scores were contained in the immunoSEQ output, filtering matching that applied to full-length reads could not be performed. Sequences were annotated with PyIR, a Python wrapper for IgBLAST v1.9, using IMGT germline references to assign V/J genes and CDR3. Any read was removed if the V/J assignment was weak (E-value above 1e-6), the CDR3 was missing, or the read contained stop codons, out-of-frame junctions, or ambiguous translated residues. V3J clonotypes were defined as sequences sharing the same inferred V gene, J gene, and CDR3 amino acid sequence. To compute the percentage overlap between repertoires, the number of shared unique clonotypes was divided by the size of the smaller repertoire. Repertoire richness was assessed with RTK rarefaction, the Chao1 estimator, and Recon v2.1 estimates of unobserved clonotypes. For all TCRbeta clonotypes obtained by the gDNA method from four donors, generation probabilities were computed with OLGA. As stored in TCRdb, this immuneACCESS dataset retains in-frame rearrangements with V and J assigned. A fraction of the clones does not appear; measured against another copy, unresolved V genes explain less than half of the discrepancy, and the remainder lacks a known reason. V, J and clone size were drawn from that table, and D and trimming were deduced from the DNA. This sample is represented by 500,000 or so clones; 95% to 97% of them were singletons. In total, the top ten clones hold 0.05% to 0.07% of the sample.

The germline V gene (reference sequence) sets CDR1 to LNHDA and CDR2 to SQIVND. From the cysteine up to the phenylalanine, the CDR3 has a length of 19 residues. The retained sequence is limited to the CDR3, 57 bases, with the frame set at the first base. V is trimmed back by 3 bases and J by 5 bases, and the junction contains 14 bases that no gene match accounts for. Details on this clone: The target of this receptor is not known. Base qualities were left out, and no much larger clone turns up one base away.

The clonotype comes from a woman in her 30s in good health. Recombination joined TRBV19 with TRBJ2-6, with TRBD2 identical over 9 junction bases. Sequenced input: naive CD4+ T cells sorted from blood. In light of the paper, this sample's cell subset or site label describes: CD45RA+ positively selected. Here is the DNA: TGTGCCAGTAGTATGAGACTAGGCGGGAGGGCCGGCTGGGCCAACGTCCTGACTTTC. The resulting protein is CASSMRLGGRAGWANVLTF.